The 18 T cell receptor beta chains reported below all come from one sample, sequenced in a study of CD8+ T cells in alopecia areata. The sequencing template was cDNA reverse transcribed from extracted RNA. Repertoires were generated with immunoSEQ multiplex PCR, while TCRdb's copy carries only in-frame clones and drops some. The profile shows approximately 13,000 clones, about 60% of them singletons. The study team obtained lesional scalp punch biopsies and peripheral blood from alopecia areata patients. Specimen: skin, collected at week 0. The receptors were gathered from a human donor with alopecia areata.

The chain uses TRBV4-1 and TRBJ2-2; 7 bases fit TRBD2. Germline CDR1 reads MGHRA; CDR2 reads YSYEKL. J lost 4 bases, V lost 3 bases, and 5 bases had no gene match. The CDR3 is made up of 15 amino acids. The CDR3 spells CASSQRAGFTGELFF. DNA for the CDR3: TGCGCCAGCAGCCAGAGAGCGGGGTTCACCGGGGAGCTGTTTTTT.

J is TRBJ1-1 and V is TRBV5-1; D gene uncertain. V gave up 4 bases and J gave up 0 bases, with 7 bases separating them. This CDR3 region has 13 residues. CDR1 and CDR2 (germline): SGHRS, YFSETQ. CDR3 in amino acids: CASSVWVNTEAFF. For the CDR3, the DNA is TGCGCCAGCAGCGTTTGGGTGAACACTGAAGCTTTCTTT.

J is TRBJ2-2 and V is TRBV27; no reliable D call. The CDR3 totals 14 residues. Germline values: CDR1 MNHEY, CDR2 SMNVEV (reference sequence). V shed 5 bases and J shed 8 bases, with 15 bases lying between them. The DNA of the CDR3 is TGTGCCAGCAGTGCCCAGACACGGAATGGGGAGCTGTTTTTT. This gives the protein CASSAQTRNGELFF.

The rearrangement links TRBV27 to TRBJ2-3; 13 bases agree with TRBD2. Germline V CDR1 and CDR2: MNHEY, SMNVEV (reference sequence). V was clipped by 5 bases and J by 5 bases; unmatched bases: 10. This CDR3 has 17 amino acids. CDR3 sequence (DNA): TGTGCCAGCAGTCCACCACTAGCGGGGGGGCGGGGAGATACGCAGTATTTT. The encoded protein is CASSPPLAGGRGDTQYF.

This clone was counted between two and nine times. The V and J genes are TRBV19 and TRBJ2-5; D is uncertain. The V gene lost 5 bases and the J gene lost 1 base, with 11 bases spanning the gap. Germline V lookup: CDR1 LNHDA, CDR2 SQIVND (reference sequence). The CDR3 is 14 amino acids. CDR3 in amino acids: CASSFALIQETQYF. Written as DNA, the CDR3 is TGTGCCAGTAGTTTCGCCCTGATCCAAGAGACCCAGTACTTC.

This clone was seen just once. DNA for the CDR3: TGTGCCAGCAGCTTAGGATTAGTTGCCGCAGATACGCAGTATTTT. This codes for CASSLGLVAADTQYF. This chain links TRBV7-2 with TRBJ2-3; the D is unclear. V was clipped by 1 base and J by 4 bases, with 12 bases between them. CDR3 length equals 15 residues. CDR1 SGHTA and CDR2 FQGNSA come from the germline V gene.

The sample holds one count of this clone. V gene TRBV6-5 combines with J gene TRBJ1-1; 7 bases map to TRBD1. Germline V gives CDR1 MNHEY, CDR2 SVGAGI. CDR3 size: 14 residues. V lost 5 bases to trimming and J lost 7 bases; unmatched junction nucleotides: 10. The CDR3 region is CASSRGQEVNEAFF. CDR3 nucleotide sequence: TGTGCCAGCAGTCGCGGACAGGAGGTGAATGAAGCTTTCTTT.

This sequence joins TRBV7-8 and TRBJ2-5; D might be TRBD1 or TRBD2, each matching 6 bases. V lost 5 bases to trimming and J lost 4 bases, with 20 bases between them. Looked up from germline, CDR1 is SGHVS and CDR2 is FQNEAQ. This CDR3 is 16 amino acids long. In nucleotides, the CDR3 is TGTGCCAGCAGCCAAAGAGGGGGGCTAAGTGGAGAGACCCAGTACTTC. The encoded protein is CASSQRGGLSGETQYF.

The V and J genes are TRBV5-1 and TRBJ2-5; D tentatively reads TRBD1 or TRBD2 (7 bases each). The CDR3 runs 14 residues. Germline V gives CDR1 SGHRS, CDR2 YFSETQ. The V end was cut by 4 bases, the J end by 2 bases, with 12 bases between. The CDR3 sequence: CASSVQGGQETQYF. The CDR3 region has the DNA TGCGCCAGCAGCGTTCAGGGGGGGCAAGAGACCCAGTACTTC.

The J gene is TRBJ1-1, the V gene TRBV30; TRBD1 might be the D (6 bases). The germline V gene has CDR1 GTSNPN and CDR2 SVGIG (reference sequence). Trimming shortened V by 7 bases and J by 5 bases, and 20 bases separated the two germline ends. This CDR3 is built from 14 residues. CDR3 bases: TGTGCCTCCCCTTCGGGGGGCCAGTATACTGAAGCTTTCTTT. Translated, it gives CASPSGGQYTEAFF.

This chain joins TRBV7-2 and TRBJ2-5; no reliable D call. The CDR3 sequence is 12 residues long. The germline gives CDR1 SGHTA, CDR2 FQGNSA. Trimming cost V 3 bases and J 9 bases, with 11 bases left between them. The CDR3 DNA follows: TGTGCCAGCAGCTTGGCGAAGACTCCCCAGTACTTC. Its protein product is CASSLAKTPQYF.

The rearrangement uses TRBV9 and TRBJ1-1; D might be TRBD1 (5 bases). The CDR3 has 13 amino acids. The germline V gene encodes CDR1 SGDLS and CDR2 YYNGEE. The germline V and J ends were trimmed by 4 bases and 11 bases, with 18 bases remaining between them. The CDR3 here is CASSLGGGSTAFF. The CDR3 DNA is TGTGCCAGCAGCCTAGGCGGGGGGTCTACGGCTTTCTTT.

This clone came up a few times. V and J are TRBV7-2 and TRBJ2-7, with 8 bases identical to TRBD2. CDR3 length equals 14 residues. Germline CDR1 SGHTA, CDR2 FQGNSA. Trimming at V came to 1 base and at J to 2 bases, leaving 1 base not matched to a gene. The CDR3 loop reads CASSLGLATYEQYF. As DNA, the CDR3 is TGTGCCAGCAGCTTAGGACTAGCGACCTACGAGCAGTACTTC.

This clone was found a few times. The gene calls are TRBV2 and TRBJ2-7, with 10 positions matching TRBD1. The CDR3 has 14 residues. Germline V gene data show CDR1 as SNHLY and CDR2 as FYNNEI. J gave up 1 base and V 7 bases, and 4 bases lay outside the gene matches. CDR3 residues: CASKGQGVSYEQYF. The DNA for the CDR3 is TGTGCCAGCAAAGGACAGGGGGTTTCCTACGAGCAGTACTTC. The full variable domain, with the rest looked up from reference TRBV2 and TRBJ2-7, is EPEVTQTPSHQVTQMGQEVILRCVPISNHLYFYWYRQILGQKVEFLVSFYNNEISEKSEIFDDQFSVERPDGSNFTLKIRSTKLEDSAMYFCASKGQGVSYEQYFGPGTRLTVT.

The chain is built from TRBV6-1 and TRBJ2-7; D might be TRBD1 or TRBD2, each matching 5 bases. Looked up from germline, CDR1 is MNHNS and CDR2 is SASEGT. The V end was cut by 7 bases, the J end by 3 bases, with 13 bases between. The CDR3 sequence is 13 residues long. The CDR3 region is CASTGAGFYEQYF. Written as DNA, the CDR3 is TGTGCCAGCACCGGGGCAGGATTCTACGAGCAGTACTTC.

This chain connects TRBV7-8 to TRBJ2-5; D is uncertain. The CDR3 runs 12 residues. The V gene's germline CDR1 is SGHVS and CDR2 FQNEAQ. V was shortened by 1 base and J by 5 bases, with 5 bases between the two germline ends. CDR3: CASSLVPETQYF. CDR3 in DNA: TGTGCCAGCAGCTTAGTTCCGGAGACCCAGTACTTC.

The CDR3 reads CASSYIDREYGYTF. The CDR3 region has the DNA TGTGCCAGCAGTTACATAGACAGGGAGTATGGCTACACCTTC. The chain links TRBV6-5 to TRBJ1-2, with 7 positions matching TRBD1. In germline, CDR1 is MNHEY, CDR2 SVGAGI. The length of the CDR3 is 14 residues. With V trimmed by 2 bases and J by 5 bases, 5 bases remained unmatched.

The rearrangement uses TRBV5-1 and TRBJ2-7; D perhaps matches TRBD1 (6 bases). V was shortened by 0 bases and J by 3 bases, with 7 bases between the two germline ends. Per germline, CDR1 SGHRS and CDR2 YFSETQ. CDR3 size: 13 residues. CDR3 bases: TGCGCCAGCAGCTTGGGACAGGTCTACGAGCAGTACTTC. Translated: CASSLGQVYEQYF.